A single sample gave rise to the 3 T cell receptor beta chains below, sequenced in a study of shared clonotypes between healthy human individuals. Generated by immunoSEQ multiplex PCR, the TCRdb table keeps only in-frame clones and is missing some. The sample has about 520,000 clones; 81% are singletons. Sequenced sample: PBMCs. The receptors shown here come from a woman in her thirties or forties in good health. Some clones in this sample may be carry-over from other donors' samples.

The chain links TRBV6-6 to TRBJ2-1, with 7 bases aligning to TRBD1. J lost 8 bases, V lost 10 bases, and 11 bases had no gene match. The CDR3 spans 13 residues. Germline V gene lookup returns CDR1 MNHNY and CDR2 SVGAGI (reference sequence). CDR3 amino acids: CATLRDSYDEQFF. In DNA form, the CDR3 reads TGTGCCACCCTCCGGGACAGTTACGATGAGCAGTTCTTC.

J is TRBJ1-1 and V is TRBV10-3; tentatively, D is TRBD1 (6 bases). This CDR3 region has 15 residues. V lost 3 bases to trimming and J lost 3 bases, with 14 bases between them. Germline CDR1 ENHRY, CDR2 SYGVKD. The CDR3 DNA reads TGTGCCATCAGTGATTTGGCCCGGGGGCACACTGAAGCTTTCTTT. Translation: CAISDLARGHTEAFF.

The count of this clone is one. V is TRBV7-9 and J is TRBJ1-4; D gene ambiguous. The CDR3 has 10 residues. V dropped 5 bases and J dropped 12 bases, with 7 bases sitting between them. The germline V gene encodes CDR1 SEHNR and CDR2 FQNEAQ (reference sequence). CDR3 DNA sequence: TGTGCCAGCAGCACCTACGAACTGTTTTTT. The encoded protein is CASSTYELFF.